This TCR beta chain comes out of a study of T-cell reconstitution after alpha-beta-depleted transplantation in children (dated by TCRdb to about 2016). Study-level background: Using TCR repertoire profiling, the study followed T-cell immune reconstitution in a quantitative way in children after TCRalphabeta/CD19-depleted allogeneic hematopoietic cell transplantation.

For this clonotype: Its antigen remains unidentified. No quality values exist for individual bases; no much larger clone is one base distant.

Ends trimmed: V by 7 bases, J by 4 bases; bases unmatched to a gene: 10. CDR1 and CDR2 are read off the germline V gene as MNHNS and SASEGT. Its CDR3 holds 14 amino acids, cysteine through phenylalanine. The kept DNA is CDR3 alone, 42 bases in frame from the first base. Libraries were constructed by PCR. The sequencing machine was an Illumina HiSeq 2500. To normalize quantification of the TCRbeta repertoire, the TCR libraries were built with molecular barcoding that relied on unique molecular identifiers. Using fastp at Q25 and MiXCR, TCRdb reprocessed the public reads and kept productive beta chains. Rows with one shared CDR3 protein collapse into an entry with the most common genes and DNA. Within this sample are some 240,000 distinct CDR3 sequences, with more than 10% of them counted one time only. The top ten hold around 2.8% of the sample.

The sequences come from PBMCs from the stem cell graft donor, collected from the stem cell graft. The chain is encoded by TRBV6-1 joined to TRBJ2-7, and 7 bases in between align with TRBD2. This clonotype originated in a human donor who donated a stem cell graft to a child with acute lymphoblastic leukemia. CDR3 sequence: CASTPHGGSYEQYF. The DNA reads TGTGCCAGCACTCCTCACGGGGGGTCTTACGAGCAGTACTTC.